The rows below give T cell receptor beta chains drawn from one sample of a study of regulatory T cells in long-lasting Graves disease. TCRdb recomputed calls from the multiplex PCR reads with MiXCR, one row per CDR3 protein. The data hold around 450,000 distinct CDR3 sequences, with approximately 21% observed a single time. Sequences were derived from peripheral blood mononuclear cells (PBMCs), sampled when the disease was refractory, from a patient treated with antithyroid drugs. The receptors originated from a female donor with Graves disease. Each CDR3 is given with its conserved first and last residue. The D gene is left open where the match is weak. The size of a clone is reported for some rows only, either as once, few or many, or as a class for expanded clones.

len | j_gene | abundance | d_gene | v_gene | CDR3nt | CDR3aa
16 | TRBJ2-4 | many | . | TRBV27 | TGTGCCAGCAGAGGGCAGCGGGACCAAAGGGGGGACATTCAGTACTTC | CASRGQRDQRGDIQYF
16 | TRBJ2-5 | . | TRBD1 | TRBV27 | TGTGCCAGCAGTCTCCAAGGACAGGGAGGCCAAGAGACCCAGTACTTC | CASSLQGQGGQETQYF
15 | TRBJ1-4 | few | . | TRBV5-1 | TGCGCCAGCAGCATGAGCCAGGGAGGTACCGAAAAACTGTTTTTT | CASSMSQGGTEKLFF
16 | TRBJ1-1 | few | . | TRBV14 | TGTGCCAGCAGCCAAGGTCCTGGGCCTACGAACACTGAAGCTTTCTTT | CASSQGPGPTNTEAFF
15 | TRBJ1-3 | many | . | TRBV11-2 | TGTGCCAGCAGCTTAGTTCGACTTGGTGGAAACACCATATATTTT | CASSLVRLGGNTIYF
14 | TRBJ1-1 | few | . | TRBV7-6 | TGTGCCAGCAGCTTAGCTGCCGGGGGAGGGGATACTTTCTTT | CASSLAAGGGDTFF
15 | TRBJ2-1 | . | . | TRBV6-2/TRBV6-3 | TGTGCCAGCAGTAGGGACACCCAGTACTACAATGAGCAGTTCTTC | CASSRDTQYYNEQFF
21 | TRBJ1-4 | many | TRBD1 | TRBV20-1 | TGCAGTGCTAGAGCGGCCTACCACGGGCAGGGGGCTGGGGCAACTAATGAAAAACTGTTTTTT | CSARAAYHGQGAGATNEKLFF
13 | TRBJ1-5 | . | . | TRBV14 | TGTGCCAGCAGCCCCAGGGTGGGTTGGCCCCAGCATTTT | CASSPRVGWPQHF
19 | TRBJ2-1 | few | . | TRBV4-1 | TGCGCCAGCAGCCACGGAGGGAAGGGGGCAGGGACTAGCTACAATGAGCAGTTCTTC | CASSHGGKGAGTSYNEQFF
16 | TRBJ1-6 | few | . | TRBV14 | TGTGCCAGCAGCCAAGATCAGGGTTGGGAAGATTCACCCCTCCACTTT | CASSQDQGWEDSPLHF
14 | TRBJ1-2 | few | TRBD1 | TRBV6-1 | TGTGCCAGCAGGGAAACAGGGGGGAACTATGGCTACACCTTC | CASRETGGNYGYTF
15 | TRBJ1-5 | . | . | TRBV19 | TGTGCCAGTAGAGCCGCCTTGGGAGAGAATCAGCCCCAGCATTTT | CASRAALGENQPQHF
15 | TRBJ2-7 | many | . | TRBV28 | TGTGCCAGCCAGACGGCAGCGCAGGGAGTCGCCGAGCAGTACTTC | CASQTAAQGVAEQYF
15 | TRBJ2-2 | few | . | TRBV28 | TGTGCCAGCACCCCCGGGGCGCTGAACACCGGGGAGCTGTTTTTT | CASTPGALNTGELFF
14 | TRBJ1-2 | few | TRBD1 | TRBV5-1 | TGCGCCAGCAGCGGGACAGGGGGCGCCTATGGCTACACCTTC | CASSGTGGAYGYTF
12 | TRBJ1-1 | many | . | TRBV28 | TGTGCCAGCAGTTCGGTCGATACTGAAGCTTTCTTT | CASSSVDTEAFF
14 | TRBJ2-7 | . | TRBD1 | TRBV7-9 | TGTGCCAGCAGCTGGGACAGGGGACCCTACGAGCAGTACTTC | CASSWDRGPYEQYF
13 | TRBJ1-2 | many | . | TRBV12-3/TRBV12-4 | TGTGCCAGCAGTTTAGGGACGACGGCAAGTTACACCTTC | CASSLGTTASYTF
13 | TRBJ2-7 | . | . | TRBV7-9 | TGTGCCAGCAGCTTGTCTGGCGTCTACGAGCAGTACTTC | CASSLSGVYEQYF